This T cell receptor beta chain stems from a study of cytomegalovirus exposure and HLA in healthy donors (dated by TCRdb to about 2017). In terms of the full investigation: An earlier analysis of roughly 610 of the donors reported 250 to 350 Gb of sequence data and 117 million unique TCR beta sequences obtained from approximately 180 million T cells. High-throughput TCR immunosequencing, statistical association of individual TCRs with disease status, and machine learning were combined to predict cytomegalovirus infection status. The study profiled the T cell repertoires of more than 500 subjects by immunosequencing and related them to cytomegalovirus serostatus. On average, around 200,000 unique TCR beta nucleotide sequences were sequenced per donor among 398 genotyped donors of the cohort, with approximately 18% of those sequences being non-productive. The study aimed to test whether cataloging public T cell receptors could reveal signatures of past pathogen exposure. In an earlier analysis of more than 550 of the donors, high-throughput TCR beta sequencing was used to judge whether each TCR beta V gene segment behaved as functional or pseudogenic. In a later analysis, previously published TCR beta repertoires from 550 to 700 donors were re-analyzed and high-resolution HLA genotyping was added so that TCR occurrence patterns could be studied. Both class I and class II loci were covered by HLA typing, at four-digit resolution. About 300 gigabases of sequencing data and approximately 85 million unique TCR sequences were included in an early release covering 550 to 650 HLA-typed donors. Donor age, sex, ethnicity and CMV serostatus were compiled together with the repertoire data. Genome-wide SNP genotypes for about three fifths of the roughly 670 donors were used in a later genetic analysis, which treated that subset as a discovery cohort. Every discovery cohort repertoire had been produced on one sequencing platform. Roughly five DR-DQ haplotypes were handled as single units for association and clustering, since linkage in the cohort was strong. The number of typed donors differed by locus: about 629-630 for A, B, C, DRB1 and DQB1; 500 to 550 for DQA1; 600 to 610 for DPA1; and roughly 470 for DPB1. Rather than using new phenotypic data, the later analysis identified candidate immune exposures from TCR beta sequences and from how often those sequences occurred across donors. Along with the roughly 610-subject first cohort, a separate validation cohort of over a hundred different subjects was used. Of the 398 genotyped donors, less than 85% were placed in the genetic ancestry cluster associated with self-reported Caucasian donors.

The cohort comprised 670 or so healthy bone marrow donors. Cohort members were all nominally healthy when sampled, although unrecorded immune exposures were likely present. The donor tested CMV seronegative and was one of the 352 seronegative cohort members. A peripheral blood sample was collected from each donor, and TCR beta sequencing was performed on peripheral blood mononuclear cells. Genomic DNA was extracted from the blood cell samples with the Qiagen DNeasy Blood Extraction Kit. Points on this clone: It lacks a known antigen. The record has no base qualities; no much larger clone is one base away.

Study-wide findings and limitations: In a later analysis, several top co-occurrence clusters were reported to appear linked to parvovirus B19, influenza, CMV and Epstein-Barr virus. Assigning TCR associations to individual alleles was difficult when HLA alleles, especially DR and DQ, strongly co-occurred. The sequencing pipeline was judged likely to have produced a cluster of highly shared sequence variants as a technical artifact. The classifier was reported to diagnose cytomegalovirus status with high specificity and sensitivity in both the original cohort and the validation cohort. A later genetic analysis reported fewer N-insertions in productive TCRs among donors in an Asian-associated ancestry cluster than the roughly 640-donor mean. In a later analysis, the rate of TCR association differed among HLA loci, with DRB1 alleles having the most associated TCRs and HLA-C alleles having the fewest. Correlated functional status among segregating V segments might be attributable to linkage disequilibrium, but an unknown experimental factor could not be ruled out. The presence/absence analyses assumed that sequencing depth was roughly uniform across donors, and that assumption may not be true. Across donors, most TCR sequences were observed very rarely, whereas some public TCRs were present in many individuals. The cohort was sequenced for TCR beta chains only, and without alpha or paired-chain data the features that could be detected were limited. Compared with equally common non-associated chains, HLA-associated TCR beta chains in a later analysis were more clonally expanded and had lower generation probabilities. In a later analysis, over 15,000 TCR beta sequences were associated with specific HLA alleles at a false discovery rate of 0.05. Broadly in line with IMGT annotations, most TCR beta V segments showed up in productive rearrangements about 87% or about 30% of the time in an earlier analysis of some 590 of the donors. A further reported finding was that TCR beta sequences accurately predicted the HLA-A and HLA-B alleles for most subjects in the first cohort. Because counts were too low, seventeen rarely observed V segments, including chromosome 9 orphons, were excluded from the earlier analysis of 500 to 700 of the donors. For the cohort, immune exposure information was limited to CMV serostatus. The authors suggested that the approach could potentially be generalized to other disease states and immunological phenotypes. According to a later analysis, most CMV-associated TCR beta chains appeared to be HLA-restricted, and the HLA associations seemed to be driven largely by CMV exposure. In the study, approximately 160 TCR beta chains were listed as associated with cytomegalovirus. Because some donors lacked HLA typing at each locus, the association tests relied only on the typed subset. In vitro tests confirmed that a few of the cytomegalovirus-associated TCR beta chains recognize cytomegalovirus antigens. In a later genetic analysis, a missense DCLRE1C variant was associated with V-gene and J-gene trimming of TCR beta chains, and the association was replicated in an independent cohort. Some IMGT-functional V segments, including TRBV6-2 and TRBV6-3, could not be told apart with the 87-base-pair reads, so those segments were excluded.

The receptor library was made with the immunoSEQ multiplex PCR assay. For the multiplex PCR, a mixture combining 60 forward primers for TCR Vbeta segments and 13 reverse primers for TCR Jbeta segments was used. The CDR3 region of rearranged TCR beta genes was amplified from genomic DNA with a multiplex PCR assay. The Illumina HiSeq System was used to sequence the amplified TCR beta libraries as 87-base-pair reads. As for the original processing: A later analysis tallied 70 million to 100 million unique TCR beta chains across the 660 or so repertoires, and roughly 11 million of those chains were shared by two or more donors. Raw reads were error-corrected and collapsed into unique sequences with a nearest-neighbor algorithm that merged closely related sequences to remove PCR and sequencing errors. Alignment of CDR3 sequences to IMGT reference sequences was used to assign V, D and J gene segments. For a sequence to be retained, a match of at least six nucleotides was required to both a V gene segment and a J gene segment. Rearrangements were classified as productive when the CDR3 lacked stop codons and remained in frame with V and J, and all other rearrangements were classified as non-productive. CDR3 was defined by IMGT convention, running from the second conserved V-encoded cysteine to the conserved J-encoded phenylalanine. The earlier analysis of some 540 of the donors excluded any sequence lacking an unambiguous match to a single V gene segment. An earlier analysis of a few hundred of the donors called V segments functional above 56.7% productive rearrangements and segregating when the between-donor standard deviation exceeded 5%. A statistical classification framework was developed to diagnose cytomegalovirus status using the catalog of TCR beta chain sequences. In a later analysis, V and J genes were assigned by comparing TCR nucleotide sequences against IMGT/GENE-DB human TR gene sequences. A later analysis assigned CDR3 sequences and most-parsimonious VDJ recombination scenarios with the TCRdist pipeline. In a later analysis, each TCR beta chain was defined by its CDR3 amino acid sequence together with its V-gene family, and reads without a unique V-gene family were excluded. As a way to deal with suspected cross-contamination and a sequencing artifact, a later analysis dropped 450 to 700 nucleotide sequences that were highly shared and had low generation probability. In a later analysis, a clonal expansion index was calculated for each public chain from normalized within-repertoire ranks of inferred template counts. In a later analysis, generation probabilities were computed with a VDJ recombination model fitted to out-of-frame rearrangements, and the resulting probabilities were checked against IGoR. A later analysis scored TCR-TCR, TCR-HLA and TCR-CMV co-occurrence with hypergeometric tests, applying a repertoire-size bias correction to TCR pairs. In a later analysis, false discovery rates were estimated by permuting HLA or CMV assignments 20 times. In a later analysis, co-occurring TCRs were grouped using DBSCAN, with TCRdist sequence similarity added in when clustering inside HLA-allele-positive subsets. Repertoires with fewer than 30,000 or more than 120,000 public chains, plus five repertoires with anomalous nucleotide sharing, were excluded from co-occurrence clustering. TCRdb obtained this table from immuneACCESS and retained in-frame rearrangements with V and J assigned. These tables miss some clones; where compared with another copy, unresolved V genes account for less than half of the shortfall, and the remainder is unexplained. The V and J calls and clone size come from that table; D and trimming were worked out from the DNA. The sample table contains under 150,000 clones; only one count was recorded for 75% to 85% of them. The leading ten clones occupy 2% to 3% of the sample.

Trimming takes 1 base off V and 5 bases off J; junction bases not matched to a gene: 6. The germline V gene sets CDR1 to LGHNA and CDR2 to YSLEER. Including cysteine and phenylalanine, the CDR3 has 16 amino acids. Only the CDR3 part of the read is kept: 48 bases, read in frame from the first base. The V and J genes are TRBV4-3 and TRBJ2-7, and 12 junctional nucleotides match TRBD2. The sequenced material came from PBMCs. The clonotype comes from a man aged 25 to 45 in good health and CMV-seronegative. The CDR3 sequence is CASSQGLAGGSHEQYF. The DNA sequence reads TGCGCCAGCAGCCAAGGCCTAGCGGGAGGGTCCCACGAGCAGTACTTC.